This TCR beta chain was captured in a study of Ad26.COV2.S vaccination and SARS-CoV-2 variants. Regarding treatment: roughly 19 received Ad26.COV2.S at low or high dose, single or two shots; 5 received placebo; per-sample allocation not given. The samples were gathered on day 63 after the first injection of vaccine or placebo. Study outcomes and limitations: Recipients of vaccine and of placebo showed similar breadth of their non-spike TCR repertoires. Placebo recipients trailed vaccine recipients in spike-specific TCR breadth. The authors reported substantial breadth in spike-specific CD8+ and CD4+ T cell responses after vaccination. Total responses of T cells may have been underestimated by the analyses of TCR breadth and depth.

CDR1 is MNHEY, CDR2 SMNVEV, per germline (reference sequence). This CDR3 is 13 amino acids long. Between the trimmed V and J ends, which lost 8 bases and 10 bases, there was a span of 20 bases. About this clone: The antigen remains unidentified.

Generated by immunoSEQ multiplex PCR, the TCRdb table keeps only in-frame clones and is missing some. The sample has almost 400,000 clones, approximately 91% seen once. The receptor was derived from a person aged 18-65 years who received the Ad26.COV2.S COVID-19 vaccine or a placebo. The sequencing used peripheral blood, collected in a trial of Ad26.COV2.S vaccine versus placebo. The chain recombines TRBV27 with TRBJ1-1; D unclear. The CDR3, as DNA: TGTGCCAGCGGGATGGCTCATGAACTGGGAGCTTTCTTT. Encoded protein: CASGMAHELGAFF.